This TCR beta chain is from a study of cytomegalovirus exposure and HLA in healthy donors. Study-wide points: A missense DCLRE1C variant was associated with V- and J-gene trimming of TCR beta chains in a later analysis, and an independent cohort replicated the association.

This clone came up a few times. Its antigen is as yet unknown. PCR employed 60 Vbeta and 13 Jbeta primers. Assay used: immunoSEQ multiplex PCR; TCRdb lists only in-frame clones, some missing. The table includes around 150,000 clones, around 80% detected once. Looked up from germline, CDR1 is SGHRS and CDR2 is YFSETQ. The CDR3 extends over 14 amino acids. V was clipped by 4 bases and J by 3 bases, with 14 bases between them. This TCR was recovered from a man between 18 and 35 years old in good health and CMV-seronegative. V usage is TRBV5-1 and J usage is TRBJ2-7; maybe TRBD2 (5 bases). Sequenced input: PBMCs. DNA of the CDR3: TGCGCCAGCAGCGCCGGGATACAGCACTACGAGCAGTACTTC. It encodes CASSAGIQHYEQYF.